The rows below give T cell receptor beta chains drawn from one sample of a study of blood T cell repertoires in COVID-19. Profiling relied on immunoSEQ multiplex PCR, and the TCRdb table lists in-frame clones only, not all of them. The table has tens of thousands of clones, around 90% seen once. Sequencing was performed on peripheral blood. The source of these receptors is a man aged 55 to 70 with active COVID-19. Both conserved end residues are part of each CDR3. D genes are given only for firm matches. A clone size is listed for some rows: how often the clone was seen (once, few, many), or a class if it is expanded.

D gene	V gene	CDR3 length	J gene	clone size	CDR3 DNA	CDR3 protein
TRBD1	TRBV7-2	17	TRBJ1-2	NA	TGTGCCAGCAGCTTAGATGGGACAGGCCGTCCTAACTATGGCTACACCTTC	CASSLDGTGRPNYGYTF
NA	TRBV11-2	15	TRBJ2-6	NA	TGTGCCAGCAGCTCCCACAGGTCTGGGGCCAACGTCCTGACTTTC	CASSSHRSGANVLTF
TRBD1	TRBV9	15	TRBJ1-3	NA	TGTGCCAGCAGCATCACAGGGGGCTATGGAAACACCATATATTTT	CASSITGGYGNTIYF
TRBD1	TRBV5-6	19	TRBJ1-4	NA	TGTGCCAGCAGTTCCACTCCTACTACAGGGGGCACAACTAATGAAAAACTGTTTTTT	CASSSTPTTGGTTNEKLFF
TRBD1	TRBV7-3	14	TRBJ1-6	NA	TGTGCCAGCAGCTTCTTGGACAGGGGTTCACCCCTCCACTTT	CASSFLDRGSPLHF
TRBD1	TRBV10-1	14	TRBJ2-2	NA	TGCGCCAGCAGTGCAGGGGGTCACACCGGGGAGCTGTTTTTT	CASSAGGHTGELFF
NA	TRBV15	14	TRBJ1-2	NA	TGTGCCACCAGCAGGGACAGATTAAGGGATGGCTACACCTTC	CATSRDRLRDGYTF
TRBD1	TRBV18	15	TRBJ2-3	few	TGTGCCAGCTCACCAAGGACAGGGGGGTCTAGTACGCAGTATTTT	CASSPRTGGSSTQYF
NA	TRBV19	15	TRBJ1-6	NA	TGTGCCAGTAACCCCTTCGGGAATTTTGATTCACCCCTCCACTTT	CASNPFGNFDSPLHF
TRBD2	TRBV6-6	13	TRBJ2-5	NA	TGTGCCAGCAGGGCGGGGGGCGGAGAGACCCAGTACTTC	CASRAGGGETQYF
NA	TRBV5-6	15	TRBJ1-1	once	TGTGCCAGCAGCTTGCCTGGGGCGCCTAACACTGAAGCTTTCTTT	CASSLPGAPNTEAFF
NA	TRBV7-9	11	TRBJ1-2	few	TGTGCCAGCAGCAACAGGGATGGCTACACCTTC	CASSNRDGYTF
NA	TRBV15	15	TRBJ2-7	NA	TGTGCCACCAGCAGAGATACAGTACTTTCCTACGAGCAGTACTTC	CATSRDTVLSYEQYF
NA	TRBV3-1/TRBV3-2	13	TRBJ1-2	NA	TGTGCCAGCAGCCAAGATGGGGGCGGAGGCTACACCTTC	CASSQDGGGGYTF
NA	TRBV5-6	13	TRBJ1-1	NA	TGTGCCAGCAGCTCCGGGACACCTTTAGAAGCTTTCTTT	CASSSGTPLEAFF
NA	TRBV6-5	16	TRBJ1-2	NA	TGTGCCAGCAGTTACTCCCCCCCGACAGCCAACTATGGCTACACCTTC	CASSYSPPTANYGYTF
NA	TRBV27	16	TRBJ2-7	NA	TGTGCCAGCAGAAACGTCTTTCGGGACTCATCCTACGAGCAGTACTTC	CASRNVFRDSSYEQYF
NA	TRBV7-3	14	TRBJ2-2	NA	TGTGCCAGCAGCAAGACAGCGAACACCGGGGAGCTGTTTTTT	CASSKTANTGELFF
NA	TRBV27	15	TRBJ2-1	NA	TGTGCCAGCAGTTTAGCGGGGGCCAATTACAATGAGCAGTTCTTC	CASSLAGANYNEQFF
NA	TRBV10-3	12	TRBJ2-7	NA	TGTGCCATCAGTGAGCGGGAGAACGAGCAGTACTTC	CAISERENEQYF
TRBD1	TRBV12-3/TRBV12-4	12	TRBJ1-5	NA	TGTGCCAGCAAGACAGGGGTGCAGCCCCAGCATTTT	CASKTGVQPQHF
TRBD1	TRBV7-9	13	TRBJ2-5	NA	TGTGCCAGCAGCAACAGGGGCCAAGAGACCCAGTACTTC	CASSNRGQETQYF